The 20 T cell receptor beta chains below all came from one sample that was sequenced in a study of T cell repertoires in cytomegalovirus infection. A single record per CDR3 protein comes from TCRdb applying MiXCR to the reads. Here the sample spans almost 500,000 distinct CDR3 sequences, about 11% being singletons. Sequencing was carried out using PBMCs. All receptors come from a human donor in good health (CMV status not recorded). Some clones in this sample may be carry-over from other donors' samples.

The V and J genes are TRBV9 and TRBJ2-3; 9 bases are shared with TRBD2. Germline values: CDR1 SGDLS, CDR2 YYNGEE. The CDR3 sequence is 17 residues long. Trimming removed 0 bases from V and 2 bases from J; junction bases left unmatched: 7. The DNA of the CDR3 is TGTGCCAGCAGCGTAGAGCGAGCGGGGGGCATCACAGATACGCAGTATTTT. It codes for CASSVERAGGITDTQYF.

This chain joins TRBV5-1 and TRBJ1-1, with D tentatively TRBD1 (6 bases). V lost 4 bases and J lost 4, with 14 bases in between. The CDR3 runs to 14 residues. Per the germline V gene, CDR1 is SGHRS and CDR2 is YFSETQ. In DNA form, the CDR3 reads TGCGCCAGCAGCGATAGTACAGGGAGCACTGAAGCTTTCTTT. It translates to CASSDSTGSTEAFF.

In its sample, this clonotype was seen many times. The chain employs TRBV19 and TRBJ1-1, with D possibly TRBD1 on 5 matching bases. Germline V CDR1 and CDR2: LNHDA, SQIVND (reference sequence). The CDR3 is made up of 13 amino acids. The V end was cut by 5 bases, the J end by 3 bases, with 10 bases between. The CDR3 nucleotides are TGTGCCAGTAGTGAGACAGTTGACACTGAAGCTTTCTTT. This codes for CASSETVDTEAFF.

This clonotype has a count of ten or more. The V call is TRBV7-2, the J call TRBJ1-1, with D maybe TRBD1 (5 bases). The CDR3 runs 14 residues. CDR1 is SGHTA, CDR2 FQGNSA, per germline. V was cut by 6 bases and J by 5 bases, with 16 bases left in between. The CDR3 sequence is CASRHPGQGTEAFF. Here the CDR3 DNA reads TGTGCCAGCAGACACCCGGGCCAGGGAACTGAAGCTTTCTTT. Full variable domain (outside the CDR3, taken from reference TRBV7-2 and TRBJ1-1): GAGVSQSPSNKVTEKGKDVELRCDPISGHTALYWYRQSLGQGLEFLIYFQGNSAPDKSGLPSDRFSAERTGGSVSTLTIQRTQQEDSAVYLCASRHPGQGTEAFFGQGTRLTVV.

The V gene is TRBV5-6, the J gene TRBJ2-7; possible D gene TRBD1, 6 bases. The length of the CDR3 is 13 residues. Between the trimmed V and J ends, which lost 3 bases and 7 bases, there was a span of 14 bases. Germline CDR1 SGHDT, CDR2 YYEEEE. The CDR3 region has the DNA TGTGCCAGCAGCTGGGGGCCTCCGGGGGAGCAGTACTTC. Amino acids: CASSWGPPGEQYF.

This clonotype was seen at least ten times. The V gene is TRBV12-3 or TRBV12-4, the J gene TRBJ2-3; 11 positions match TRBD2. V shed 8 bases and J 0 bases; nucleotides not matched to a gene: 10. The CDR3 totals 17 residues. The CDR3 DNA is TGTGCCAGCCGAACTAGCGGGAGTTATTCTAGCACAGATACGCAGTATTTT. Protein sequence: CASRTSGSYSSTDTQYF.

This clonotype was observed a handful of times. The rearrangement uses TRBV20-1 and TRBJ2-6; 11 bases agree with TRBD1. This CDR3 has 18 amino acids. CDR1 is DFQATT and CDR2 is SNEGSKA in the germline V gene (reference sequence). Trimming cost V 3 bases and J 3 bases; bases outside gene matches: 10. The CDR3 nucleotides are TGCAGTGCTAGGGCCCAGGACAGGGGGCAAAATGGGGCCAACGTCCTGACTTTC. Translating it yields CSARAQDRGQNGANVLTF.

A single count supports this clonotype. A read error is possible here, since a much larger clone lies one base away. The rearrangement joins TRBV11-2 to TRBJ1-1, with D possibly being TRBD1 (5 bases). The CDR3 runs 16 residues. CDR1 and CDR2 from the germline V gene are SGHAT and FQNNGV. With 8 bases removed from V and 1 base from J, the gap between germline ends came to 20 bases. The DNA for the CDR3 is TGTGCCAGCGGTTCGAGCCTCCGGGACGGGAACACTGAAGCTTTCTTT. Its translation: CASGSSLRDGNTEAFF.

In this sample, this clonotype turned up many times. The chain combines TRBV20-1 with TRBJ2-3; D gene uncertain. V was trimmed by 0 bases and J by 0 bases, leaving 7 bases between them. Germline loops: CDR1 DFQATT, CDR2 SNEGSKA (reference sequence). The CDR3 has 14 amino acids. CDR3: CSARDATSTDTQYF. CDR3 DNA: TGCAGTGCTAGAGATGCGACTAGCACAGATACGCAGTATTTT.

This clonotype was seen a handful of times. The J gene is TRBJ2-7, the V gene TRBV27, with 9 bases identical to TRBD1. With 10 bases clipped from V and 6 bases from J, the junction kept 16 bases outside the gene matches. The CDR3 sequence is 15 residues long. Germline assignment: CDR1 MNHEY and CDR2 SMNVEV (reference sequence). The CDR3, as DNA: TGTGCCACCGGCGCCTCGGGACAGGGTGGAGGCGAGCAGTACTTC. This sequence encodes CATGASGQGGGEQYF.

In its sample, this clonotype was seen many times. The chain has TRBV11-2 and TRBJ1-2, with a possible D match to TRBD1 (5 bases). V lost 2 bases, J lost 0 bases, and 10 bases lay in between. This CDR3 region has 15 residues. The V gene's germline CDR1 is SGHAT and CDR2 FQNNGV. The chain's CDR3 is CASSLRGRPNYGYTF. The CDR3 DNA reads as TGTGCCAGCAGCTTAAGGGGCCGCCCTAACTATGGCTACACCTTC.

The chain uses TRBV2 and TRBJ2-7; D perhaps matches TRBD1 (6 bases). With 7 bases removed from V and 1 base from J, the gap between germline ends came to 23 bases. This CDR3 spans 17 amino acids. Germline V gives CDR1 SNHLY, CDR2 FYNNEI. DNA of the CDR3: TGTGCCAGCATATTTAAATCGCCCAAACAGGGATCCTACGAGCAGTACTTC. Translating gives CASIFKSPKQGSYEQYF.

This clonotype has more than one count but fewer than ten. V is TRBV5-1 and J is TRBJ2-2, with 9 bases identical to TRBD2. This CDR3 spans 16 amino acids. With V trimmed by 5 bases and J by 2 bases, 7 bases remained unmatched. Looked up from germline, CDR1 is SGHRS and CDR2 is YFSETQ. Here the CDR3 reads CASRNSGGDNTGELFF. CDR3 bases: TGCGCCAGCAGAAATAGCGGGGGAGATAACACCGGGGAGCTGTTTTTT.

The chain links TRBV11-1 to TRBJ2-7, with 7 nucleotides matching TRBD2. The V gene end was trimmed by 2 bases and the J gene end by 5 bases; junction bases not matched to a gene: 3. The CDR3 sequence is 13 residues long. Germline V gene data show CDR1 as SGHAT and CDR2 as FQDESV (reference sequence). CDR3 sequence reads: CASSLWGGDEQYF. CDR3 nucleotide sequence: TGTGCCAGCAGCTTATGGGGAGGGGACGAGCAGTACTTC.

In this sample, this clonotype turned up a few times. A much more abundant neighbour one base away suggests this may be a read error. The chain employs TRBV14 and TRBJ2-7; 8 bases are a match to TRBD1. This CDR3 is 14 amino acids long. After removal of 4 bases from V and 5 bases from J, the junction contained 7 bases not matched to a gene. From germline, CDR1 is SGHDN and CDR2 FVKESK. The CDR3 bases are TGTGCCAGCAGCCCCTTGACAGGGGATAACGAGCAGTACTTC. The encoded protein is CASSPLTGDNEQYF. Drawing the rest from reference TRBV14 and TRBJ2-7, the complete variable domain is EAGVTQFPSHSVIEKGQTVTLRCDPISGHDNLYWYRRVMGKEIKFLLHFVKESKQDESGMPNNRFLAERTGGTYSTLKVQPAELEDSGVYFCASSPLTGDNEQYFGPGTRLTVT.

This clonotype was detected many times. CDR3: CASSPGSHTEAFF. DNA for the CDR3: TGTGCCAGCAGCCCTGGTTCCCACACTGAAGCTTTCTTT. The rearrangement links TRBV11-1 to TRBJ1-1; no reliable D call. V was shortened by 5 bases and J by 3 bases, with 10 bases between the two germline ends. The CDR3 has 13 residues. Germline V lookup: CDR1 SGHAT, CDR2 FQDESV (reference sequence).

This clonotype was counted at least ten times. This chain uses TRBV6-2 or TRBV6-3 with TRBJ1-2, with D unclear. V was trimmed by 8 bases and J by 3 bases, leaving 10 bases between them. CDR1 MNHEY and CDR2 SVGEGT come from the germline V gene. This CDR3 contains 12 residues. The CDR3, as DNA: TGTGCCAGCGTGGAGGGATACTATGGCTACACCTTC. Amino acids: CASVEGYYGYTF.

This clonotype was observed a handful of times. The V call is TRBV30, the J call TRBJ2-7, with 9 bases that match TRBD1. The germline CDR1 and CDR2 sequences are GTSNPN and SVGIG (reference sequence). The CDR3 sequence is 14 residues long. The junction had 3 bases not matched to a gene; V was cut back by 2 bases and J by 1 base. CDR3 nucleotides: TGTGCCTGGAGTCGGACAGGGGCATCCTACGAGCAGTACTTC. Protein sequence: CAWSRTGASYEQYF.

Points on this clonotype: A single base separates this from a much larger clone, so it may be a read error. V usage is TRBV12-3 or TRBV12-4 and J usage is TRBJ1-6; unclear D gene. CDR3 length: 14 residues. CDR3 DNA: TGTGCCAGCAGTTCCCCCGGTGATAATACACCCCTCCACTTT. It is translated as CASSSPGDNTPLHF.

This clonotype was seen ten or more times. This rearrangement joins TRBV27 to TRBJ1-1, with a possible D match to TRBD1 (5 bases). The CDR3 is 16 amino acids. Trimming stripped 5 bases from V and 0 bases from J, with 16 bases between. Germline CDR1 and CDR2: MNHEY and SMNVEV (reference sequence). The CDR3 DNA reads TGTGCCAGCAGTCCCTCCATGGGGGAAATGAACACTGAAGCTTTCTTT. Translated, it gives CASSPSMGEMNTEAFF.